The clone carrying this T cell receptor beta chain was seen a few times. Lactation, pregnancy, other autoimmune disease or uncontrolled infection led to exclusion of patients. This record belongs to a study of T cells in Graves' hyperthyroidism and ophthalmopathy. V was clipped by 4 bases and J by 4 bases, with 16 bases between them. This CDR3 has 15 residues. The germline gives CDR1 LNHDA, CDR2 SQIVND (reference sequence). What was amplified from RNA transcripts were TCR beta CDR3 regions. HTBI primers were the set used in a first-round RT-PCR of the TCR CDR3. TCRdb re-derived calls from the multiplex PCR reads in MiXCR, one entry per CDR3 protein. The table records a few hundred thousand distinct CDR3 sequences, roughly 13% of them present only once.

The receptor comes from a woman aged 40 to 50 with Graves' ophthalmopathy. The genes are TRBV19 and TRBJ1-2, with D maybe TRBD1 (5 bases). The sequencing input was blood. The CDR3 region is CASSTRGQVSYGYTF. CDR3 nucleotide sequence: TGTGCCAGTAGTACCCGAGGACAAGTCTCCTATGGCTACACCTTC.